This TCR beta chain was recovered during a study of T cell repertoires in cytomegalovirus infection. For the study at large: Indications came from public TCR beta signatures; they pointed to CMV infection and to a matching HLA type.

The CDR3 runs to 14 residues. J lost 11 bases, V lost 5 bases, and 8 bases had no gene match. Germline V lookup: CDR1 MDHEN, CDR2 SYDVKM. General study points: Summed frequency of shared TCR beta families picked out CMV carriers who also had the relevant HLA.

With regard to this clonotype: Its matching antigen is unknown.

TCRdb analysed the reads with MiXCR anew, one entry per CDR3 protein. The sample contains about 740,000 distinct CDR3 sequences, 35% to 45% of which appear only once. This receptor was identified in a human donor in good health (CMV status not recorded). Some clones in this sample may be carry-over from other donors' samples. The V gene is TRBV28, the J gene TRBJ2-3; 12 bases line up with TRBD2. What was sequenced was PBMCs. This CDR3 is CASSPSGGAWGQYF. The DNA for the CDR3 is TGTGCCAGCAGTCCTAGCGGGGGGGCGTGGGGGCAGTATTTT.